This is a list of T cell receptor beta chains from one sample in a study of T-cell reconstitution after alpha-beta-depleted transplantation in children. TCRdb re-derived calls from the PCR reads in MiXCR, one entry per CDR3 protein. The table includes approximately 400,000 distinct CDR3 sequences, roughly 10% detected once. The material sequenced was PBMCs from the stem cell graft donor, taken from the stem cell graft. Every receptor here comes from a human donor who donated a stem cell graft to a child with acute myeloid leukemia. The CDR3 runs from the conserved cysteine through the conserved F or W.

TRBV20-1	CSARRTANYGYTF
TRBV7-3	CASSLRSSASSYNEQFF
TRBV5-1	CASSLGESNNEQFF
TRBV5-6	CASSLGEQGRYEQYF
TRBV9	CASSVEWEWYNEQFF
TRBV7-9	CASSLANSPLHF
TRBV25-1	CASSRSGAEYEQYF
TRBV10-3	CAIASQNEQFF
TRBV10-3	CAISDSRLVTYEQYF
TRBV12-3/TRBV12-4	CASSPAPGGRYNEQFF
TRBV7-2	CASSLNAAHPQHF
TRBV5-1	CASSFNPGQGKNTEAFF
TRBV20-1	CSARKASEDTQYF
TRBV7-3	CASSPTGGGTKRTQYF
TRBV20-1	CSARSPTGGTYNEQFF
TRBV25-1	CASSAQAGADTQYF
TRBV6-5	CASSYSAGTGLSPLHF
TRBV12-3/TRBV12-4	CASSPSTGNYEQYF
TRBV10-3	CAISDLSGASYEQYF
TRBV29-1	CSVVEGMSGYTF
TRBV3-1	CASSQVGGRGTDTQYF
TRBV7-9	CASSTDREETQYF
TRBV7-2	CASSWTGVHTGELFF
TRBV7-3	CAISSGRSSYNEQFF
TRBV7-9	CASSFRAHGTSNEQFF
TRBV20-1	CSASPLVTGAIYNEQFF
TRBV10-3	CAISESSKDNEQFF
TRBV29-1	CSVESGTDTQYF
TRBV29-1	CSVETGPLNTEAFF
TRBV25-1	CASSQQASSGELFF